The clone carrying this TCR beta chain was recorded a few times. Trimming stripped 4 bases from V and 7 bases from J, with 13 bases between. The CDR3 has 12 residues. The V gene's germline CDR1 is SQVTM and CDR2 ANQGSEA. The source of the sample is a study of T cells after yellow fever vaccination. A universal primer site and UMIs were added as TCR cDNA was made by 5'RACE template switching. TCRdb ran MiXCR on the 5' RACE reads and lists one entry per CDR3 protein. The table shows roughly 330,000 distinct CDR3 sequences, with almost 4% occurring only once. The clonotype was recovered from a man aged 18 to 30 who received the YFV17D yellow fever vaccine. This rearrangement joins TRBV29-1 to TRBJ1-1; no clear D gene. This material consisted of PBMCs, taken 5 days after the yellow fever booster vaccination. The CDR3 loop reads CSVAPGQSEAFF. CDR3 nucleotides: TGCAGCGTTGCCCCCGGGCAGAGTGAAGCTTTCTTT.